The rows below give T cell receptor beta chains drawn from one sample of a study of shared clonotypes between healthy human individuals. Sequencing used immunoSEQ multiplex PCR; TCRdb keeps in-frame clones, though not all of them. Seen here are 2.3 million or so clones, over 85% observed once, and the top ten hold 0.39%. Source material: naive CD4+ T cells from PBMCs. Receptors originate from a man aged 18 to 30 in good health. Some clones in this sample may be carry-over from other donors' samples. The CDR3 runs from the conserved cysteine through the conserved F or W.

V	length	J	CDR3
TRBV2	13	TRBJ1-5	CASDRNSNQPQHF
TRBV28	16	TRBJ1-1	CASSDWDRGDRTEAFF
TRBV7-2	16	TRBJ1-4	CASSWIARATNEKLFF
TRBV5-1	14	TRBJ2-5	CASSLGTAPETQYF
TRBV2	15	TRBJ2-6	CASSVSGAGANVLTF
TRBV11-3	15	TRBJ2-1	CVSSPGERGSQEQFF
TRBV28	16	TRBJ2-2	CASSSFQASNTGELFF
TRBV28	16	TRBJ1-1	CASSKGAGLLNTEAFF
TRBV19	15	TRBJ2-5	CASSPGDLRQETQYF
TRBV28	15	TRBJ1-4	CASSTTGSTNEKLFF
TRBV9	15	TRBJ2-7	CASSGGPGAIYEQYF
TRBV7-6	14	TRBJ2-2	CASSLARNTGELFF
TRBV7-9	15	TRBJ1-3	CASSEEGARGNTIYF
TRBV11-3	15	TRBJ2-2	CASSLEVGSAGELFF
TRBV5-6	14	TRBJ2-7	CASSNDRGGGEQYF
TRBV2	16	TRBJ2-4	CASSGAAGGSKNIQYF
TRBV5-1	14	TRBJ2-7	CASSLGDYSYEQYF
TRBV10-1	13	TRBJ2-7	CASGGLASYEQYF
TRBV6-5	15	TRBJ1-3	CASSYDRASGNTIYF
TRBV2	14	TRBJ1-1	CASRTGVLNTEAFF
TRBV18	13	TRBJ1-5	CASSPDSNQPQHF
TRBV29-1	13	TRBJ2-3	CSVASGSLYTQYF
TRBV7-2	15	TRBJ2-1	CASSLDIGTYNEQFF